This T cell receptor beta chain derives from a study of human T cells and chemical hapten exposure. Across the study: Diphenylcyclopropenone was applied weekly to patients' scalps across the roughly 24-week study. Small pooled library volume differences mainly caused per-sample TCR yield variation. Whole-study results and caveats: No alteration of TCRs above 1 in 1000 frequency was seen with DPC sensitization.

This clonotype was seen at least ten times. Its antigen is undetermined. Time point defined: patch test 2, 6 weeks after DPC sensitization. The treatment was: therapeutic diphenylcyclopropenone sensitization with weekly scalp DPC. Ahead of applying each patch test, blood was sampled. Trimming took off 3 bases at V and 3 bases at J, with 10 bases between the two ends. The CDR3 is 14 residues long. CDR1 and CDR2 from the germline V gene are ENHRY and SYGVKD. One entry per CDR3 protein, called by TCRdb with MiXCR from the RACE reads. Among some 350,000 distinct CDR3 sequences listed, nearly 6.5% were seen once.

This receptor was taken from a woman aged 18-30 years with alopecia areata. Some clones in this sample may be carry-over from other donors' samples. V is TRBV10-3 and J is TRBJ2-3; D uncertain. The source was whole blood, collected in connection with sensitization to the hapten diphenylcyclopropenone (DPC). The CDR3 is CAISDVSATDTQYF. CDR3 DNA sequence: TGTGCCATCAGTGATGTGTCGGCGACAGATACGCAGTATTTT.